Only a few counts were recorded for the clone carrying this T cell receptor beta chain. What it binds is unknown. TCRdb's table, derived via immunoSEQ multiplex PCR, lists solely in-frame clones and lacks some. The sample holds around 690,000 clones; about 90% are singletons and the top ten take around a third. These data originate in a study of shared clonotypes between healthy human individuals. V shed 11 bases and J shed 2 bases, with 16 bases lying between them. In germline, CDR1 is MNHEY, CDR2 SVGAGI. CDR3 length: 14 residues. General observations from the study: Generally, naive subsets came out with larger estimated richness than memory subsets.

The chain couples TRBV6-5 to TRBJ1-5, with D possibly matching TRBD1 (5 bases). The specimen sequenced was memory CD8+ T cells from PBMCs. Stated subset: CD45RO+ cells pooled with CCR7-negative TemRA cells. The receptor was derived from a man in his late teens or twenties in good health. Some clones in this sample may be carry-over from other donors' samples. This CDR3 reads CAGADVGGNQPQHF. CDR3 bases: TGTGCCGGGGCGGATGTGGGTGGCAATCAGCCCCAGCATTTT.